The rows below give T cell receptor beta chains drawn from one sample of a study of shared clonotypes between healthy human individuals. Clones were sequenced by immunoSEQ multiplex PCR, and TCRdb holds only the in-frame ones, with some missing. Here the sample spans under 1,100,000 clones, approximately 76% being singletons. Input material: memory CD4+ T cells sorted from blood. These TCRs come from a man aged 18 to 29 in good health. Each CDR3 is given with its conserved first and last residue. Each record gives: D gene, V gene, clone size, J gene, CDR3 protein, CDR3 DNA. A D gene is named only where the DNA matches it firmly. Clone size is not always given. Where it is, it says once, few, many or a class for expanded clones.

-,TRBV6-5,-,TRBJ1-5,CASSNREYSNQPQHF,TGTGCCAGCAGTAACAGGGAGTATAGCAATCAGCCCCAGCATTTT
-,TRBV6-1,-,TRBJ2-1,CASSGLAGAATQEQFF,TGTGCCAGCAGTGGTTTGGCGGGGGCCGCAACTCAAGAGCAGTTCTTC
TRBD1,TRBV13,-,TRBJ1-5,CASSLGRTGTGQPQHF,TGTGCCAGCAGCTTAGGCCGGACAGGGACGGGACAGCCCCAGCATTTT
TRBD1,TRBV2,once,TRBJ2-3,CANSPDRGRDTQYF,TGTGCCAACAGCCCGGACAGGGGTCGAGATACGCAGTATTTT
-,TRBV5-1,-,TRBJ2-3,CASRGAGITDTQYF,TGCGCCAGCAGGGGGGCAGGGATCACAGATACGCAGTATTTT
-,TRBV5-1,many,TRBJ1-2,CASSLSNRASKVYGYTF,TGCGCCAGCAGCTTGAGTAACAGGGCCTCCAAGGTCTATGGCTACACCTTC
-,TRBV7-8,-,TRBJ2-2,CASSLGRDVGELFF,TGTGCCAGCAGCTTAGGCCGGGACGTCGGGGAGCTGTTTTTT
TRBD2,TRBV6-6,few,TRBJ2-5,CASTLEAGSTETQYF,TGTGCCAGCACCCTCGAAGCGGGATCAACAGAGACCCAGTACTTC
-,TRBV30,-,TRBJ2-7,CAWSIRDYEQYF,TGTGCCTGGAGTATCCGGGACTACGAGCAGTACTTC
-,TRBV9,-,TRBJ2-7,CASSPMAGGTYEQYF,TGTGCCAGCAGCCCGATGGCAGGGGGGACCTACGAGCAGTACTTC
TRBD1,TRBV18,-,TRBJ2-2,CASSTAGQGYGELFF,TGTGCCAGCTCAACTGCCGGACAGGGATACGGGGAGCTGTTTTTT
TRBD1,TRBV7-9,-,TRBJ1-3,CASSRTTGENGNTIYF,TGTGCCAGCAGCCGGACGACAGGGGAGAATGGAAACACCATATATTTT
-,TRBV6-5,-,TRBJ2-2,CASSYRIAHTGELFF,TGTGCCAGCAGTTACCGGATAGCCCACACCGGGGAGCTGTTTTTT
-,TRBV5-4,-,TRBJ2-3,CASSPDVALGDTQYF,TGTGCCAGCAGCCCGGATGTAGCTTTAGGAGATACGCAGTATTTT
-,TRBV18,-,TRBJ2-4,CASFYDTQEAKNIQYF,TGTGCCAGCTTTTACGACACTCAAGAAGCCAAAAACATTCAGTACTTC
-,TRBV5-6,-,TRBJ2-3,CASSLYAGRDSTDTQYF,TGTGCCAGCAGCCTCTACGCTGGACGGGACAGCACAGATACGCAGTATTTT
-,TRBV5-1,-,TRBJ2-6,CASSLVAGGRGANVLTF,TGCGCCAGCAGCTTGGTAGCCGGGGGACGTGGGGCCAACGTCCTGACTTTC
-,TRBV20-1,-,TRBJ2-3,CSAVLGTQYF,TGCAGTGCGGTCCTTGGTACGCAGTATTTT
-,TRBV6-4,-,TRBJ2-1,CASSVFSGTNEQFF,TGTGCCAGCAGTGTCTTTAGCGGTACTAATGAGCAGTTCTTC
TRBD2,TRBV5-4,-,TRBJ2-7,CASSSTGLADEQYF,TGTGCCAGCAGTTCCACAGGACTAGCTGACGAGCAGTACTTC
-,TRBV9,few,TRBJ1-1,CASSAGRLSYTEAFF,TGTGCCAGCAGCGCTGGAAGACTGTCTTACACTGAAGCTTTCTTT
-,TRBV7-2,-,TRBJ1-1,CASSPRVNTEAFF,TGTGCCAGCAGCCCAAGGGTGAACACTGAAGCTTTCTTT